Following are 25 T cell receptor beta chains from one sample sequenced in a study of T cell repertoires in cytomegalovirus infection. TCRdb used MiXCR to reprocess the reads, holding one entry per CDR3 protein. The repertoire consists of about 740,000 distinct CDR3 sequences, with roughly 33% occurring once and the leading ten covering roughly 20%. Their antigens remain unidentified. Sequencing was performed on cultured PBMCs, taken from culture after CMV antigen stimulation. The source is a human donor in good health (CMV status not recorded). Some clones in this sample may be carry-over from other donors' samples.

In its sample, this clonotype was seen a few times. The chain uses TRBV7-2 and TRBJ2-2; possibly TRBD2 for D (5 bases). Looked up from germline, CDR1 is SGHTA and CDR2 is FQGNSA. With 3 bases removed from V and 0 bases from J, the gap between germline ends came to 8 bases. This CDR3 has 15 amino acids. DNA for the CDR3: TGTGCCAGCAGCTTTGAGGGAACGAACACCGGGGAGCTGTTTTTT. Its translation: CASSFEGTNTGELFF. The whole variable domain, remainder taken from reference TRBV7-2 and TRBJ2-2, is GAGVSQSPSNKVTEKGKDVELRCDPISGHTALYWYRQSLGQGLEFLIYFQGNSAPDKSGLPSDRFSAERTGGSVSTLTIQRTQQEDSAVYLCASSFEGTNTGELFFGEGSRLTVL.

This chain connects TRBV7-3 to TRBJ2-1; possible D gene TRBD1, 6 bases. Trimming stripped 2 bases from V and 6 bases from J, with 23 bases between. The CDR3 spans 18 residues. CDR1 is SGHTA and CDR2 is FQGTGA in the germline V gene. The CDR3 is CASSLAAHRQVEVNEQFF. The DNA of the CDR3 is TGTGCCAGCAGCTTAGCCGCACACAGACAGGTTGAGGTCAATGAGCAGTTCTTC.

This clonotype has ten or more counts. The V and J genes are TRBV7-9 and TRBJ2-1, with D possibly being TRBD1 (6 bases). Per the germline V gene, CDR1 is SEHNR and CDR2 is FQNEAQ (reference sequence). The CDR3 has 12 amino acids. Deletions cut 5 bases from V and 7 bases from J, with 9 bases between. The CDR3 region has the DNA TGTGCCAGCAGCCATACAGGGAATGAGCAGTTCTTC. Protein sequence: CASSHTGNEQFF.

This clonotype was seen a handful of times. The chain carries TRBV7-9 and TRBJ1-2; TRBD1 is a possible D gene (6 bases). The CDR3 has 14 amino acids. V dropped 2 bases and J dropped 8 bases, with 15 bases sitting between them. The germline CDR1 and CDR2 sequences are SEHNR and FQNEAQ (reference sequence). DNA for the CDR3: TGTGCCAGCAGCTTACGCCGGACAGAAGCCGGCTACACCTTC. This codes for CASSLRRTEAGYTF.

The chain links TRBV28 to TRBJ1-2; 9 positions agree with TRBD1. J gave up 0 bases and V 5 bases, and 4 bases lay outside the gene matches. The V gene's germline CDR1 is MDHEN and CDR2 SYDVKM. This CDR3 region has 15 residues. DNA for the CDR3: TGTGCCAGCAGTAGTGACAGGGGGGCTAACTATGGCTACACCTTC. This codes for CASSSDRGANYGYTF.

This clonotype has only a few counts. A much larger clone differs from this one at a single base, so this may be a read error. This CDR3 reads CASSPQTNTEAFF. CDR3 DNA: TGTGCCAGCAGCCCTCAGACGAACACTGAAGCTTTCTTT. V gene TRBV7-9 combines with J gene TRBJ1-1; D uncertain. The CDR3 length is 13 residues. CDR1 and CDR2 from the germline V gene are SEHNR and FQNEAQ (reference sequence). Trimming removed 5 bases from V and 1 base from J, with 8 bases in between. Using reference TRBV7-9 and TRBJ1-1 for the parts outside the CDR3, the full variable domain is DTGVSQNPRHKITKRGQNVTFRCDPISEHNRLYWYRQTLGQGPEFLTYFQNEAQLEKSRLLSDRFSAERPKGSFSTLEIQRTEQGDSAMYLCASSPQTNTEAFFGQGTRLTVV.

This clonotype showed up just a few times. The chain has TRBV6-6 and TRBJ1-5, with 10 bases that match TRBD1. Germline V gene lookup returns CDR1 MNHNY and CDR2 SVGAGI (reference sequence). The CDR3 covers 14 residues. Trimming took 5 bases from V and 6 from J; bases not matched to a gene: 4. DNA for the CDR3: TGTGCCAGCAGTACGACAGGGGGCATTCAGCCCCAGCATTTT. This gives the protein CASSTTGGIQPQHF.

The CDR3 loop reads CSAQQGTHEKLFF. CDR3 nucleotides: TGCAGTGCGCAACAGGGTACCCATGAAAAACTGTTTTTT. V is TRBV20-1 and J is TRBJ1-4; D might be TRBD1 (6 bases). This CDR3 comprises 13 residues. Germline assignment: CDR1 DFQATT and CDR2 SNEGSKA (reference sequence). The V gene lost 6 bases and the J gene lost 6 bases, with 14 bases spanning the gap.

CDR3 loop: CASSPSSTSGQPQHF. The CDR3 bases are TGTGCCAGCAGTCCTTCCTCGACCTCGGGGCAGCCCCAGCATTTT. The V call is TRBV6-1, the J call TRBJ1-5; unclear D gene. This CDR3 is built from 15 residues. V shed 5 bases and J shed 7 bases, with 18 bases lying between them. From germline, CDR1 is MNHNS and CDR2 SASEGT.

In this sample, this clonotype turned up a few times. The rearrangement joins TRBV19 to TRBJ2-1, with unresolved D. Trimming shortened V by 7 bases and J by 4 bases, and 14 bases separated the two germline ends. The CDR3 length is 14 residues. Germline V CDR1 and CDR2: LNHDA, SQIVND (reference sequence). The CDR3 DNA follows: TGTGCCAGTACCTACAGCGAGCCGTACAATGAGCAGTTCTTC. This codes for CASTYSEPYNEQFF.

The V and J genes are TRBV19 and TRBJ1-6; D might be TRBD1 (6 bases). Trimming took 3 bases from V and 8 from J, leaving 11 bases between them. The CDR3 is 14 amino acids. From germline, CDR1 is LNHDA and CDR2 SQIVND (reference sequence). For the CDR3, the DNA is TGTGCCAGTAGTATCGGACAGAGGGATTCACCCCTCCACTTT. As protein: CASSIGQRDSPLHF.

This clonotype occurred a few times. CDR3 nucleotides: TGTGCCAGCAGTTTATCAGAGTATGGGGAGCGCCACAATGAGCAGTTCTTC. Its protein is CASSLSEYGERHNEQFF. V is TRBV12-3 or TRBV12-4 and J is TRBJ2-1; maybe TRBD2 (5 bases). The V end lost 2 bases, the J end lost 5 bases, and 19 bases lay between the germline ends. CDR3 length: 17 amino acids.

J is TRBJ1-5 and V is TRBV19; D perhaps matches TRBD1 (6 bases). Trimming left V 3 bases short and J 3 bases short, with 12 bases between. The CDR3 consists of 15 residues. CDR1 LNHDA and CDR2 SQIVND come from the germline V gene (reference sequence). CDR3 bases: TGTGCCAGTAGTATTGGGCAGGGGATCAATCAGCCCCAGCATTTT. It encodes CASSIGQGINQPQHF.

The V call is TRBV6-2 or TRBV6-3, the J call TRBJ2-1; D call uncertain. Per the germline V gene, CDR1 is MNHEY and CDR2 is SVGEGT. The CDR3 runs 18 residues. The V and J ends lost 2 bases and 5 bases respectively, with 22 bases between them. The CDR3 DNA follows: TGTGCCAGCAGTTACCTGATAAGCAGTCGCAGAATAAACAATGAGCAGTTCTTC. Protein: CASSYLISSRRINNEQFF.

This clonotype has only a few counts. The V gene is TRBV6-5, the J gene TRBJ1-1; 7 bases are a match to TRBD1. Germline CDR1 reads MNHEY; CDR2 reads SVGAGI. This CDR3 comprises 14 residues. J gave up 5 bases and V 5 bases, and 8 bases lay outside the gene matches. Here the CDR3 DNA reads TGTGCCAGCAGTCCCGACAGGGACGGGACTGAAGCTTTCTTT. It specifies CASSPDRDGTEAFF.

V gene TRBV7-6 combines with J gene TRBJ2-5, with D unresolved. This CDR3 is 18 amino acids long. Trimming took off 0 bases at V and 1 base at J, with 18 bases between the two ends. Germline V gives CDR1 SGHVS, CDR2 FNYEAQ. The CDR3 bases are TGTGCCAGCAGCTTAGCCCTTGGGCTTATGAGTTCCCAAGAGACCCAGTACTTC. Translation: CASSLALGLMSSQETQYF.

Only a few counts were recorded for this clonotype. The chain recombines TRBV7-6 with TRBJ1-5; 7 bases are shared with TRBD1. Looked up from germline, CDR1 is SGHVS and CDR2 is FNYEAQ. The CDR3 is made up of 15 amino acids. Trimming removed 1 base from V and 2 bases from J; junction bases left unmatched: 2. CDR3 in DNA: TGTGCCAGCAGCTTAGGCGGACAGGGCAATCAGCCCCAGCATTTT. Its protein is CASSLGGQGNQPQHF. The full variable domain, in which reference TRBV7-6 and TRBJ1-5 provide the parts outside the CDR3, is GAGVSQSPRYKVTKRGQDVALRCDPISGHVSLYWYRQALGQGPEFLTYFNYEAQQDKSGLPNDRFSAERPEGSISTLTIQRTEQRDSAMYRCASSLGGQGNQPQHFGDGTRLSIL.

This clonotype appeared a few times. The chain combines TRBV5-4 with TRBJ1-4; 8 nucleotides agree with TRBD1. The germline CDR1 and CDR2 sequences are SGHNT and YYREEE (reference sequence). Unmatched junction bases numbered 9, after V lost 0 bases and J lost 8 bases. The CDR3 sequence is 16 residues long. The DNA for the CDR3 is TGTGCCAGCAGCTTGGGTCAGGGGGCAGTTGGCGAAAAACTGTTTTTT. This encodes CASSLGQGAVGEKLFF.

This chain uses TRBV27 with TRBJ2-7; the D gene is possibly TRBD1 (6 bases). Germline V gene lookup returns CDR1 MNHEY and CDR2 SMNVEV (reference sequence). The length of the CDR3 is 18 residues. V was clipped by 4 bases and J by 2 bases, with 24 bases between them. The CDR3 loop reads CASSSPFSSWTVTYEQYF. CDR3 bases: TGTGCCAGCAGTTCACCTTTTTCTTCATGGACAGTTACCTACGAGCAGTACTTC.

The chain joins TRBV12-3 or TRBV12-4 to TRBJ2-1; 9 bases agree with TRBD2. Trimming at V came to 5 bases and at J to 7 bases, leaving 12 bases not matched to a gene. The CDR3 length is 16 residues. CDR3 nucleotides: TGTGCCAGCAGTCTTGTGGGTAGCGGGAGTCTGAATGAGCAGTTCTTC. It yields the protein CASSLVGSGSLNEQFF.

The CDR3 spells CASSTQGSETQYF. The CDR3 region has the DNA TGTGCCAGCAGTACACAGGGTTCGGAGACCCAGTACTTC. The chain has TRBV28 and TRBJ2-5; maybe TRBD1 (6 bases). Between the trimmed V and J ends, which lost 5 bases and 5 bases, there was a span of 12 bases. Looked up from germline, CDR1 is MDHEN and CDR2 is SYDVKM. The CDR3 loop spans 13 amino acids.

The chain couples TRBV20-1 to TRBJ1-2; TRBD1 might be the D (5 bases). Germline CDR1 is DFQATT and CDR2 is SNEGSKA (reference sequence). V dropped 0 bases and J dropped 4 bases, with 15 bases sitting between them. The CDR3 consists of 15 residues. The CDR3 reads CSARDPRAGTYGYTF. CDR3 nucleotides: TGCAGTGCTAGAGATCCCAGGGCAGGAACCTATGGCTACACCTTC.

The chain uses TRBV6-1 and TRBJ1-5, with D hard to call. In germline, CDR1 is MNHNS, CDR2 SASEGT. The CDR3 consists of 16 residues. V was pared by 10 bases and J by 0 bases, with 19 bases between. CDR3 residues: CATLPGQADSNQPQHF. CDR3 coding DNA: TGTGCCACCCTCCCCGGCCAGGCCGATAGCAATCAGCCCCAGCATTTT.

This chain uses TRBV19 with TRBJ1-5; D uncertain. CDR1 and CDR2 from the germline V gene are LNHDA and SQIVND (reference sequence). The CDR3 extends over 15 amino acids. V was clipped by 2 bases and J by 0 bases, with 8 bases between them. The CDR3 nucleotides are TGTGCCAGTAGTATACGGTCCTTTAGCAATCAGCCCCAGCATTTT. Translating it yields CASSIRSFSNQPQHF.

This chain links TRBV5-1 with TRBJ2-7; D might be TRBD1 (6 bases). The CDR3 runs 15 residues. The germline V and J ends were trimmed by 4 bases and 3 bases, with 17 bases remaining between them. CDR1 SGHRS and CDR2 YFSETQ come from the germline V gene. The CDR3 sequence: CASSPLQGVVYEQYF. The DNA for the CDR3 is TGCGCCAGCAGCCCCTTACAGGGTGTTGTCTACGAGCAGTACTTC.